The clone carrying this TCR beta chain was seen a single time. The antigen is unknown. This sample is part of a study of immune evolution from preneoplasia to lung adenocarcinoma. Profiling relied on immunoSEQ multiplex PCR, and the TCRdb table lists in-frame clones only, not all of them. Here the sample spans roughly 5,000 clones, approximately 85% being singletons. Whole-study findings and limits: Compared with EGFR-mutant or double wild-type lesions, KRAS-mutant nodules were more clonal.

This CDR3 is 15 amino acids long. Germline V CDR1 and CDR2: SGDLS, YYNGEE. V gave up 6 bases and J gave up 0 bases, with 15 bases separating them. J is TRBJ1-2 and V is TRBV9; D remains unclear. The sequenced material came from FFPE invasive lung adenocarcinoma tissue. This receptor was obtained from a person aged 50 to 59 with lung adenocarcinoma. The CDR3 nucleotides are TGTGCCAGCACCCCCCTAGACACAACTAACTATGGCTACACCTTC. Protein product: CASTPLDTTNYGYTF.